This T cell receptor beta chain was documented in a study of T cell responses to AZD1222 COVID-19 vaccine. Of note for this clone: Its antigen remains unidentified.

The protocol was immunoSEQ multiplex PCR, while the TCRdb copy is restricted to in-frame clones and leaves out a portion. The sample has about 84,000 clones, approximately 85% seen once. The CDR3 runs to 16 residues. Germline CDR1 reads SGHTA; CDR2 reads FQGNSA. The junction had 5 bases not matched to a gene; V was cut back by 4 bases and J by 4 bases. Study-level results: Repertoire samples came only from after the peak T cell response. A rise in Spike-specific TCR breadth and depth followed two AZD1222 doses. Clonal diversity may have been underestimated in mostly white British donors.

The receptor was derived from an adult who received the AZD1222 COVID-19 vaccine. The sample was peripheral blood, taken 28 days after the second AZD1222 dose. V gene TRBV7-2 combines with J gene TRBJ2-7, with TRBD2 matching 15 bases. The CDR3 protein is CASSSYGTSGRYEQYF. The CDR3 DNA reads TGTGCCAGCAGCTCATACGGGACTAGCGGGAGGTACGAGCAGTACTTC.